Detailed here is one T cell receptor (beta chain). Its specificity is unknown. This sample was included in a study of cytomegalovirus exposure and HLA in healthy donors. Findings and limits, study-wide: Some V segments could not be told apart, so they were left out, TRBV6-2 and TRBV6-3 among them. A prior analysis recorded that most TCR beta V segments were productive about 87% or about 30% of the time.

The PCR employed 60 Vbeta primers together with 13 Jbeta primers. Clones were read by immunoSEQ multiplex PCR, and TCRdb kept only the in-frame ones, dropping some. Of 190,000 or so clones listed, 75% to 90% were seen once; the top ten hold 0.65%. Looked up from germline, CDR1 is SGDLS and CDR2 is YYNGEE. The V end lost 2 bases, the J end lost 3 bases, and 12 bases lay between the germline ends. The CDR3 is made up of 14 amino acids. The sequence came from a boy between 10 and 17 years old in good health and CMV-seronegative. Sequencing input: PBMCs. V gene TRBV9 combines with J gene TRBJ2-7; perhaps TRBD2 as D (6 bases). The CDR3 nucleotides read TGTGCCAGCAGCGTTTCCGGGAGCGTCTACGAGCAGTACTTC. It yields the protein CASSVSGSVYEQYF.